The 27 T cell receptor beta chains reported below all come from one sample, sequenced in a study of cytomegalovirus exposure and HLA in healthy donors. This PCR relied on a set of 60 Vbeta primers and 13 Jbeta primers. Sequencing was performed with immunoSEQ multiplex PCR; in TCRdb, only in-frame clones are kept and a portion is missing. The top ten hold 6.3% of the sample, which has some 200,000 clones, 80% to 85% seen once. The sample taken for sequencing was PBMCs. The receptors originated from a man aged 40-50 years in good health and CMV-seropositive.

This chain links TRBV27 with TRBJ1-1; weak D call: TRBD1 (5 bases). This CDR3 is built from 14 residues. The V end was cut by 2 bases, the J end by 3 bases, with 10 bases between. CDR1 is MNHEY and CDR2 is SMNVEV in the germline V gene (reference sequence). The CDR3 protein is CASSLRGRHTEAFF. DNA for the CDR3: TGTGCCAGCAGTTTACGGGGGAGACACACTGAAGCTTTCTTT.

This clone was recorded only once. This chain connects TRBV30 to TRBJ1-1; D is undetermined. The V end lost 5 bases, the J end lost 5 bases, and 6 bases lay between the germline ends. The CDR3 totals 10 residues. Germline V gene lookup returns CDR1 GTSNPN and CDR2 SVGIG (reference sequence). In nucleotides, the CDR3 is TGTGCCTGGCTACGGACTGAAGCTTTCTTT. Protein product: CAWLRTEAFF. Filled out from reference TRBV30 and TRBJ1-1, the complete variable domain reads SQTIHQWPATLVQPVGSPLSLECTVEGTSNPNLYWYRQAAGRGLQLLFYSVGIGQISSEVPQNLSASRPQDRQFILSSKKLLLSDSGFYLCAWLRTEAFFGQGTRLTVV.

The chain is built from TRBV7-6 and TRBJ1-3, with 7 bases matching TRBD1. V trimming: 6 bases; J trimming: 2 bases; junction bases outside the gene matches: 7. Germline V gives CDR1 SGHVS, CDR2 FNYEAQ. The CDR3 is made up of 15 amino acids. The CDR3 DNA is TGTGCCAGCAGGCCACAGGGGAACCCTGGAAACACCATATATTTT. Amino acid sequence: CASRPQGNPGNTIYF.

This chain uses TRBV27 with TRBJ1-4; D possibly corresponds to TRBD1 (6 bases). CDR3 length equals 15 residues. The germline CDR1 and CDR2 sequences are MNHEY and SMNVEV (reference sequence). Trimming pared 4 bases from V and 3 bases from J, leaving 12 bases between. The CDR3 DNA reads as TGTGCCAGCAGTTCCCTGACAGGAGCTAATGAAAAACTGTTTTTT. It is translated as CASSSLTGANEKLFF.

The V gene is TRBV6-5, the J gene TRBJ2-3, with a weak D call TRBD1 (6 bases). The CDR3 has 15 amino acids. In germline, CDR1 is MNHEY, CDR2 SVGAGI. Trimming cost V 2 bases and J 0 bases, with 9 bases left between them. CDR3 coding DNA: TGTGCCAGCAGTTACGGGACAACTAGCACAGATACGCAGTATTTT. Protein product: CASSYGTTSTDTQYF.

The rearrangement uses TRBV6-1 and TRBJ2-3, with D possibly TRBD2 on 5 matching bases. The CDR3 sequence is 15 residues long. Trimming shortened V by 5 bases and J by 8 bases, and 20 bases separated the two germline ends. CDR1 is MNHNS, CDR2 SASEGT, per germline. In nucleotides, the CDR3 is TGTGCCAGCAGTCCTGGCCCGGGGTCGGGGAGTACGCAGTATTTT. The encoded protein is CASSPGPGSGSTQYF.

The chain combines TRBV9 with TRBJ2-1; 9 bases fit TRBD2. This CDR3 comprises 15 residues. Germline V gene data show CDR1 as SGDLS and CDR2 as YYNGEE. Trimming removed 0 bases from V and 8 bases from J; junction bases left unmatched: 6. The CDR3 here is CASSVGGGGAYEQFF. CDR3 nucleotide sequence: TGTGCCAGCAGCGTAGGAGGCGGGGGGGCCTATGAGCAGTTCTTC.

The chain is built from TRBV6-1 and TRBJ2-7, with 9 bases aligning to TRBD1. Germline V CDR1 and CDR2: MNHNS, SASEGT. The CDR3 runs to 18 residues. The ends lost 4 bases at V and 1 base at J; junction bases unmatched: 14. CDR3 nucleotide sequence: TGTGCCAGCAGTGCGAGGGACAGGGTGATCACCAGATCCTACGAGCAGTACTTC. Translating gives CASSARDRVITRSYEQYF.

The rearrangement uses TRBV7-6 and TRBJ2-2; a possible D gene is TRBD1 (6 bases). V was cut by 2 bases and J by 3 bases, with 16 bases left in between. The CDR3 length is 17 residues. Per the germline V gene, CDR1 is SGHVS and CDR2 is FNYEAQ. CDR3 coding DNA: TGTGCCAGCAGCTTATTAGGGACACTGAATTACACCGGGGAGCTGTTTTTT. This encodes CASSLLGTLNYTGELFF.

The V and J genes are TRBV27 and TRBJ2-7, with 9 bases matching TRBD1. From germline, CDR1 is MNHEY and CDR2 SMNVEV (reference sequence). Trimming took 5 bases from V and 5 from J; bases not matched to a gene: 7. This CDR3 comprises 14 residues. CDR3 nucleotides: TGTGCCAGCAGTCTCGGACAGGGGCGGCACGAGCAGTACTTC. Translation gives CASSLGQGRHEQYF.

The chain is built from TRBV18 and TRBJ2-1; the D gene is possibly TRBD1 (6 bases). V lost 3 bases and J 10 bases, leaving 16 bases between the germline ends. Germline assignment: CDR1 KGHSH and CDR2 LQKENI. This CDR3 contains 14 residues. The CDR3 here is CASSPDQGLLEQFF. In nucleotides, the CDR3 is TGTGCCAGCTCACCCGACCAGGGGCTGTTAGAGCAGTTCTTC.

This clone was seen more than once but under ten times. The CDR3, as DNA: TGTGCCAGCAGTCCGGACAGGGACCGCTACGAGCAGTACTTC. It is translated as CASSPDRDRYEQYF. This chain links TRBV2 with TRBJ2-7; TRBD1 matches at 8 bases. The V gene's germline CDR1 is SNHLY and CDR2 FYNNEI. The CDR3 is made up of 14 amino acids. V shed 5 bases and J 3 bases; nucleotides not matched to a gene: 6. Filled out from reference TRBV2 and TRBJ2-7, the complete variable domain reads EPEVTQTPSHQVTQMGQEVILRCVPISNHLYFYWYRQILGQKVEFLVSFYNNEISEKSEIFDDQFSVERPDGSNFTLKIRSTKLEDSAMYFCASSPDRDRYEQYFGPGTRLTVT.

The chain carries TRBV7-2 and TRBJ1-3, with TRBD1 matching over 8 bases. Germline V lookup: CDR1 SGHTA, CDR2 FQGNSA. V lost 5 bases and J lost 2; bases outside the gene matches: 8. This CDR3 comprises 16 residues. The CDR3 nucleotides are TGTGCCAGCAGCCCGGACAGGGTCCGAACTGGAAACACCATATATTTT. Translated: CASSPDRVRTGNTIYF.

The rearrangement links TRBV5-1 to TRBJ2-5, with D unresolved. V dropped 4 bases and J dropped 2 bases, with 12 bases sitting between them. Germline lookup yields CDR1 SGHRS and CDR2 YFSETQ. This CDR3 is 14 amino acids long. CDR3 DNA: TGCGCCAGCAGCCCTAATCGTTTTCAAGAGACCCAGTACTTC. Protein: CASSPNRFQETQYF.

The sample holds one count of this clone. The rearrangement uses TRBV30 and TRBJ1-3; D call uncertain. This CDR3 region has 15 residues. Germline lookup yields CDR1 GTSNPN and CDR2 SVGIG (reference sequence). V was clipped by 0 bases and J by 0 bases, with 9 bases between them. The CDR3 coding sequence is TGTGCCTGGAGTGTTGGGAGTAGCTCTGGAAACACCATATATTTT. This codes for CAWSVGSSSGNTIYF.

The CDR3 is CASSYVGDRNTDTQYF. CDR3 bases: TGTGCCAGCAGTTACGTGGGGGACAGGAACACAGATACGCAGTATTTT. The chain has TRBV6-5 and TRBJ2-3; the match to TRBD1 covers 8 bases. This CDR3 has 16 amino acids. Germline CDR1 and CDR2: MNHEY and SVGAGI. J was trimmed by 2 bases and V by 2 bases; bases with no gene match: 6.

This chain uses TRBV5-1 with TRBJ2-3, with TRBD2 matching 7 bases. The germline gives CDR1 SGHRS, CDR2 YFSETQ. Unmatched junction bases numbered 4, after V lost 3 bases and J lost 0 bases. This CDR3 comprises 15 residues. CDR3 amino acids: CASSSWGGSTDTQYF. CDR3 nucleotide sequence: TGCGCCAGCAGCTCCTGGGGAGGGAGCACAGATACGCAGTATTTT.

V usage is TRBV30 and J usage is TRBJ2-7, with D possibly TRBD2 on 6 matching bases. Germline V gene sequence: CDR1 GTSNPN, CDR2 SVGIG (reference sequence). Trimming cost V 2 bases and J 0 bases, with 11 bases left between them. The CDR3 extends over 14 amino acids. CDR3 sequence: CAWSRGDFSYEQYF. CDR3 in DNA: TGTGCCTGGAGTCGCGGGGACTTCTCCTACGAGCAGTACTTC.

The chain employs TRBV6-1 and TRBJ2-6; D not resolved. V was pared by 4 bases and J by 0 bases, with 10 bases between. Looked up from germline, CDR1 is MNHNS and CDR2 is SASEGT. This CDR3 is built from 16 residues. CDR3 loop: CASSVTVLSGANVLTF. In nucleotides, the CDR3 is TGTGCCAGCAGTGTAACGGTCCTCTCTGGGGCCAACGTCCTGACTTTC.

The chain uses TRBV10-3 and TRBJ2-1, with 11 bases that match TRBD2. Per germline, CDR1 ENHRY and CDR2 SYGVKD. The CDR3 has 13 amino acids. V was clipped by 10 bases and J by 9 bases; unmatched bases: 8. Here the CDR3 DNA reads TGTGCCAGCACGGCTAGCGGGGGGACTGAGCAGTTCTTC. This translates into CASTASGGTEQFF.

The V call is TRBV5-4, the J call TRBJ2-3, with 9 bases fitting TRBD2. Germline lookup yields CDR1 SGHNT and CDR2 YYREEE (reference sequence). This CDR3 has 15 amino acids. With V trimmed by 1 base and J by 3 bases, 3 bases remained unmatched. The CDR3 loop reads CASSLRLAGTDTQYF. The CDR3 DNA sequence: TGTGCCAGCAGCTTGAGGCTAGCGGGAACAGATACGCAGTATTTT.

V gene TRBV19 combines with J gene TRBJ2-5; 11 nucleotides match TRBD2. The V and J ends lost 3 bases and 3 bases, in that order; junction bases with no gene match: 12. Germline-derived CDR1 and CDR2 are LNHDA and SQIVND (reference sequence). The CDR3 covers 18 residues. DNA for the CDR3: TGTGCCAGTAGTATTACGAGGGCTAGCGGGGGGAAAGAAGAGACCCAGTACTTC. It translates to CASSITRASGGKEETQYF.

The chain combines TRBV19 with TRBJ1-3; D perhaps matches TRBD1 (5 bases). Per germline, CDR1 LNHDA and CDR2 SQIVND (reference sequence). The CDR3 covers 16 residues. The V gene lost 7 bases and the J gene lost 0 bases, with 16 bases spanning the gap. CDR3 DNA: TGTGCCAGTACGGGGGTTGCGGCCGACTCTGGAAACACCATATATTTT. Its protein product is CASTGVAADSGNTIYF. Together with reference TRBV19 and TRBJ1-3, the CDR3 gives the full variable domain: DGGITQSPKYLFRKEGQNVTLSCEQNLNHDAMYWYRQDPGQGLRLIYYSQIVNDFQKGDIAEGYSVSREKKESFPLTVTSAQKNPTAFYLCASTGVAADSGNTIYFGEGSWLTVV.

This clone was observed a handful of times. The rearrangement joins TRBV13 to TRBJ2-7; D unclear. CDR1 and CDR2 (germline): PRHDT, FYEKMQ (reference sequence). The CDR3 is 13 amino acids. The V gene lost 5 bases and the J gene lost 0 bases, with 8 bases spanning the gap. The CDR3: CASSPQSSYEQYF. CDR3 nucleotides: TGTGCCAGCAGCCCACAGAGCTCCTACGAGCAGTACTTC.

This clone has a single count. The chain joins TRBV30 to TRBJ1-1; D ambiguous. CDR3 size: 14 residues. V was trimmed by 4 bases and J by 5 bases, leaving 17 bases between them. From germline, CDR1 is GTSNPN and CDR2 SVGIG (reference sequence). This CDR3 is CAWTLGRGRTEAFF. The CDR3 DNA follows: TGTGCCTGGACCCTCGGTCGCGGGAGGACTGAAGCTTTCTTT.

This clone was detected only once. The CDR3 protein is CASSIVRGGEQYF. The CDR3 region has the DNA TGCGCCAGCAGTATTGTCAGGGGCGGCGAGCAGTACTTC. V usage is TRBV23-1 and J usage is TRBJ2-7; perhaps TRBD1 as D (6 bases). TRBV23-1 is an open reading frame, and its role is uncertain. Deletions cut 5 bases from V and 6 bases from J, with 14 bases between. This CDR3 region has 13 residues.

The V call is TRBV18, the J call TRBJ2-5; TRBD2 might be the D (6 bases). The CDR3 runs 15 residues. Germline loops: CDR1 KGHSH, CDR2 LQKENI. V was trimmed by 6 bases and J by 6 bases, leaving 20 bases between them. The chain's CDR3 is CASSPPEAGQKTQYF. The CDR3 nucleotides are TGTGCCAGCTCCCCTCCCGAGGCGGGGCAGAAGACCCAGTACTTC.